These T cell receptor beta chains were read from a single sample in a study of Ad26.COV2.S vaccination and SARS-CoV-2 variants. Here immunoSEQ multiplex PCR was the method, and the copy in TCRdb shows in-frame clones only, minus some. Found here are hundreds of thousands of clones, more than 70% of them singletons; the top ten hold about 1.5%. Here the sequenced sample was peripheral blood, taken in a trial of Ad26.COV2.S vaccine versus placebo. These receptor sequences come from a person between 18 and 59 years old who received the Ad26.COV2.S COVID-19 vaccine or a placebo. Both conserved end residues are part of each CDR3. Each record gives: D gene, V gene, J gene, clone size, CDR3 DNA, CDR3 protein. A D gene is named only where the DNA matches it firmly. Size values are once, few and many counts, or a class for expanded clones, and some rows have none.

>TRBD2|TRBV5-1|TRBJ2-1|-
TGCGCCAGCAGCTTTTCACTAGCGGGAGGATACAATGAGCAGTTCTTC
CASSFSLAGGYNEQFF
>-|TRBV19|TRBJ2-3|-
TGTGCCAGTAGTAAAGTCGCAGATACGCAGTATTTT
CASSKVADTQYF
>TRBD1|TRBV5-6|TRBJ2-5|-
TGTGCCAGCAGTTTCACCCCGGGACAGCGGGAGACCCAGTACTTC
CASSFTPGQRETQYF
>-|TRBV28|TRBJ1-6|-
TGTGCCAGCAGTCAGACAGTTTCCTATAATTCACCCCTCCACTTT
CASSQTVSYNSPLHF
>-|TRBV19|TRBJ2-2|-
TGTGCCAGTAGTATGCGGGGAACCGGGGAGCTGTTTTTT
CASSMRGTGELFF
>-|TRBV19|TRBJ2-7|-
TGTGCCAGTGCCGCAGCAAGGGGAGGCCGGCCCTACGAGCAGTACTTC
CASAAARGGRPYEQYF
>-|TRBV25-1|TRBJ1-6|-
TGTGCCAGCAGTGGATTGGACAATTCACCCCTCCACTTT
CASSGLDNSPLHF
>-|TRBV3-1/TRBV3-2|TRBJ2-3|-
TGTGCCAGCAGCCAGCAGGGAGATGGGACAGATACGCAGTATTTT
CASSQQGDGTDTQYF
>-|TRBV5-1|TRBJ1-3|-
TGCGCCAGCAGCTTAGCGGGACCCTCTGGAAACACCATATATTTT
CASSLAGPSGNTIYF
>-|TRBV29-1|TRBJ2-3|-
TGCAGCGTTGGAACCGGGACTGTGGGAGATACGCAGTATTTT
CSVGTGTVGDTQYF
>-|TRBV6-4|TRBJ1-1|-
TGTGCCAGCAGTGGGGAGATGAACACTGAAGCTTTCTTT
CASSGEMNTEAFF
>-|TRBV5-8|TRBJ2-7|-
TGTGCCAGCAGCTTCGACAGTCTCGAGCAGTACTTC
CASSFDSLEQYF
>TRBD2|TRBV7-2|TRBJ2-7|once
TGTGCCAGCAGCTCATCTAGCGGGCCTCAATACGAGCAGTACTTC
CASSSSSGPQYEQYF
>-|TRBV18|TRBJ2-5|-
TGTGCCAGCTCACCGAACGGACAAACCCAAGAGACCCAGTACTTC
CASSPNGQTQETQYF
>TRBD2|TRBV19|TRBJ2-3|-
TGTGCCAGTAGTATCGCGGGACTAGCGGGAGGGACGGATACGCAGTATTTT
CASSIAGLAGGTDTQYF
>TRBD1|TRBV6-5|TRBJ1-6|-
TGTGCCAGCGGGACAGGGGAATTACCCCTCCACTTT
CASGTGELPLHF
>TRBD2|TRBV5-5|TRBJ2-7|-
TGTGCCAGCATTAATAGCGGGAGCTCCTACGAGCAGTACTTC
CASINSGSSYEQYF
>-|TRBV18|TRBJ2-5|-
TGTGCCAGCTCATCTCCGGGGGAAGAGACCCAGTACTTC
CASSSPGEETQYF
>-|TRBV18|TRBJ2-1|-
TGTGCCAGCTCACCACCATCTTCCTACAATGAGCAGTTCTTC
CASSPPSSYNEQFF
>TRBD2|TRBV5-4|TRBJ2-5|-
TGTGCCAGCAGCTTGGCCGGGGCGGGGGAAGAGACCCAGTACTTC
CASSLAGAGEETQYF